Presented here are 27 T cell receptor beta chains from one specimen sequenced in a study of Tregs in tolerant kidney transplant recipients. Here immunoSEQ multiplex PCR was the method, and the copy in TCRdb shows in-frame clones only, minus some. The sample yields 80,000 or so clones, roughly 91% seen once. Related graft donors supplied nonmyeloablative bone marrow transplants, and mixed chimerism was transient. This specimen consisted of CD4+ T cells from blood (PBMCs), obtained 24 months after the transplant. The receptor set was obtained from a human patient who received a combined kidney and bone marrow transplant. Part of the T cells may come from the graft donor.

The CDR3 reads CASSPPDKFYEQYF. The CDR3 coding sequence is TGTGCCAGCTCACCACCAGACAAATTCTACGAGCAGTACTTC. This chain uses TRBV18 with TRBJ2-7; D is ambiguous. Trimming took 0 bases from V and 3 from J, leaving 9 bases between them. The CDR3 sequence is 14 residues long. Germline-derived CDR1 and CDR2 are KGHSH and LQKENI.

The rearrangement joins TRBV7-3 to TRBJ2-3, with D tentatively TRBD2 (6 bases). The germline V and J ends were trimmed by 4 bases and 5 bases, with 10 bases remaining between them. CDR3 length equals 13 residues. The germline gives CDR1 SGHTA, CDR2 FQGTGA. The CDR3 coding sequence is TGTGCCAGCAGCTCCCAGGAGGGAGATACGCAGTATTTT. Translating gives CASSSQEGDTQYF.

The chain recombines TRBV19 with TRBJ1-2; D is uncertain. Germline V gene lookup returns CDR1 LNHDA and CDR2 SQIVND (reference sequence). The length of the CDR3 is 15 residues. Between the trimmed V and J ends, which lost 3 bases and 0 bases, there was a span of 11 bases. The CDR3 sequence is CASSIGGFTNYGYTF. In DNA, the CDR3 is TGTGCCAGTAGTATCGGAGGGTTCACTAACTATGGCTACACCTTC.

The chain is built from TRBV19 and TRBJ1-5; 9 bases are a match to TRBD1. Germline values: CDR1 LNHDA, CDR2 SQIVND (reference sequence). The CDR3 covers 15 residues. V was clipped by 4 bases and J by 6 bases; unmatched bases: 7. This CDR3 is CASSRYYRGPQPQHF. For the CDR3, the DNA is TGTGCCAGTAGTAGGTATTACAGGGGGCCTCAGCCCCAGCATTTT.

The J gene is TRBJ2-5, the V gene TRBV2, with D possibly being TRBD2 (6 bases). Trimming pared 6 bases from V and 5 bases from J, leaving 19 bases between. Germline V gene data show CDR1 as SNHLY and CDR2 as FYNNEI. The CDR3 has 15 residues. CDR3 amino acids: CASSFPGGAGETQYF. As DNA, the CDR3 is TGTGCCAGCAGCTTCCCCGGAGGGGCCGGGGAGACCCAGTACTTC.

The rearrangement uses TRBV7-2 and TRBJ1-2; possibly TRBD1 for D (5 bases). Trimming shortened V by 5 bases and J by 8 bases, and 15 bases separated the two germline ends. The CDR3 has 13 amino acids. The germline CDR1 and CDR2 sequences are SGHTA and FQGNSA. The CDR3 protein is CASSQTGDRGYTF. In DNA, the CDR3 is TGTGCCAGCAGCCAGACGGGGGATCGAGGCTACACCTTC.

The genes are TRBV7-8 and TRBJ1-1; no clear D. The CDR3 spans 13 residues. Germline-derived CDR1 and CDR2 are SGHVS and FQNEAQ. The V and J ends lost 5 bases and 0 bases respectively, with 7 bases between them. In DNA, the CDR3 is TGTGCCAGCAGCCCACTGGTGAACACTGAAGCTTTCTTT. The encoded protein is CASSPLVNTEAFF.

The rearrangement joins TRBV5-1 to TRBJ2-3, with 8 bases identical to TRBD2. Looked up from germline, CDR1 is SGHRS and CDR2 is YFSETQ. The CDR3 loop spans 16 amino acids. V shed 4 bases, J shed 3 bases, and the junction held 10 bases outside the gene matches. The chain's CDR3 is CASSPAPGLETDTQYF. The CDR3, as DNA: TGCGCCAGCAGCCCAGCCCCGGGACTAGAGACAGATACGCAGTATTTT.

The CDR3 DNA reads as TGTGCCAGCAGTCACTCTTTCTACCAAGAGACCCAGTACTTC. Protein sequence: CASSHSFYQETQYF. The V gene is TRBV7-6, the J gene TRBJ2-5, with D uncertain. The CDR3 totals 14 residues. Between the trimmed V and J ends, which lost 6 bases and 0 bases, there was a span of 11 bases. Germline V gene lookup returns CDR1 SGHVS and CDR2 FNYEAQ. The whole variable domain, remainder taken from reference TRBV7-6 and TRBJ2-5, is GAGVSQSPRYKVTKRGQDVALRCDPISGHVSLYWYRQALGQGPEFLTYFNYEAQQDKSGLPNDRFSAERPEGSISTLTIQRTEQRDSAMYRCASSHSFYQETQYFGPGTRLLVL.

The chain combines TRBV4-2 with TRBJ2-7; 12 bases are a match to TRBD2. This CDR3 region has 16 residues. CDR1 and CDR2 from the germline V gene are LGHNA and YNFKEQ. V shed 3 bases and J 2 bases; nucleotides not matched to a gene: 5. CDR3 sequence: CASSHNPSGGAYEQYF. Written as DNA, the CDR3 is TGTGCCAGCAGCCACAACCCTAGCGGGGGGGCCTACGAGCAGTACTTC.

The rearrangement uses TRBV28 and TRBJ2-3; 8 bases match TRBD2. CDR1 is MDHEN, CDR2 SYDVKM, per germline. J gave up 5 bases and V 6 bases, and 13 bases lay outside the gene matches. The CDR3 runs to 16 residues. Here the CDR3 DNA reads TGTGCCAGCAGCTCAACTCGGGGGGGCATAATAGATACGCAGTATTTT. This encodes CASSSTRGGIIDTQYF.

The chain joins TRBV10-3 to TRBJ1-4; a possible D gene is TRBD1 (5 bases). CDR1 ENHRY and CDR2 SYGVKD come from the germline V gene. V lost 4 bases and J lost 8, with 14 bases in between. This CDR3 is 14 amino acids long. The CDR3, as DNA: TGTGCCATCAGTGGATCGGGGGAAGGCGAAAAACTGTTTTTT. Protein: CAISGSGEGEKLFF.

The CDR3 is CAWKLRVSGELFF. The CDR3 nucleotides are TGTGCCTGGAAACTCAGGGTATCCGGGGAGCTGTTTTTT. The J gene is TRBJ2-2, the V gene TRBV30; TRBD1 is a possible D gene (5 bases). Germline CDR1 GTSNPN, CDR2 SVGIG (reference sequence). The CDR3 consists of 13 residues. V lost 4 bases and J 6 bases, leaving 12 bases between the germline ends.

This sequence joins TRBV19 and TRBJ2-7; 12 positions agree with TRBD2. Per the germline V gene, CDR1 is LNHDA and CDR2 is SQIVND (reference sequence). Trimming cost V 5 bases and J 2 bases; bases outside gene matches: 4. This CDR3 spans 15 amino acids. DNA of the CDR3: TGTGCCAGTAGTTTACGACTAGCGGGGGCCTACGAGCAGTACTTC. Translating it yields CASSLRLAGAYEQYF.

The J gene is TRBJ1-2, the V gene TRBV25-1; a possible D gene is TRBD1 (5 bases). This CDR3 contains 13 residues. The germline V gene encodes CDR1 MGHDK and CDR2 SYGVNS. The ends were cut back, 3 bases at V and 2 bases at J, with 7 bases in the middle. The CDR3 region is CASSERGNYGYTF. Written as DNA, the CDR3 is TGTGCCAGCAGTGAGCGGGGGAACTATGGCTACACCTTC.

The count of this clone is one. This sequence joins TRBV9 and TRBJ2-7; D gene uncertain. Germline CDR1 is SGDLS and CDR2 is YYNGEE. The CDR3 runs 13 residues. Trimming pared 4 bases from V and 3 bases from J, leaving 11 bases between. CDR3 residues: CASSKPGGYEQYF. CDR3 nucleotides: TGTGCCAGCAGCAAACCCGGCGGCTACGAGCAGTACTTC.

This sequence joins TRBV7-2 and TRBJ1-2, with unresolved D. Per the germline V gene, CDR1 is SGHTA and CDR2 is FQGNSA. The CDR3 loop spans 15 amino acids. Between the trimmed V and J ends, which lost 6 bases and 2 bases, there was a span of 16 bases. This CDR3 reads CASSQTRGRNYGYTF. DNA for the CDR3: TGTGCCAGCAGTCAAACACGAGGGAGGAACTATGGCTACACCTTC.

The CDR3 spells CASSGLAVSRSRETQYF. CDR3 coding DNA: TGTGCCAGCTCAGGACTAGCGGTCTCCCGGAGCCGAGAGACCCAGTACTTC. V usage is TRBV18 and J usage is TRBJ2-5; 10 bases are a match to TRBD2. Per the germline V gene, CDR1 is KGHSH and CDR2 is LQKENI. The CDR3 is 17 residues long. The ends lost 5 bases at V and 4 bases at J; junction bases unmatched: 13.

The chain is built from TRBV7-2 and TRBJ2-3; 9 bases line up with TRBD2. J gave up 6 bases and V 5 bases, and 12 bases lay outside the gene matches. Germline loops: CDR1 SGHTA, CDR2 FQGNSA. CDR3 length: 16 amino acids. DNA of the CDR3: TGTGCCAGCAGCCCTAATAGCGGGAGAATGTTTGATACGCAGTATTTT. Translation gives CASSPNSGRMFDTQYF. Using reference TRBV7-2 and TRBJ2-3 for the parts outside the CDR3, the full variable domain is GAGVSQSPSNKVTEKGKDVELRCDPISGHTALYWYRQSLGQGLEFLIYFQGNSAPDKSGLPSDRFSAERTGGSVSTLTIQRTQQEDSAVYLCASSPNSGRMFDTQYFGPGTRLTVL.

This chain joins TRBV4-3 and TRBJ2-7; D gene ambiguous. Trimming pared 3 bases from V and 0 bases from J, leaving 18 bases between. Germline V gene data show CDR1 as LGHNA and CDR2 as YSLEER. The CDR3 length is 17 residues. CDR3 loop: CASSHINPIGSSYEQYF. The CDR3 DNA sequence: TGCGCCAGCAGCCACATAAATCCCATTGGCAGCTCCTACGAGCAGTACTTC.

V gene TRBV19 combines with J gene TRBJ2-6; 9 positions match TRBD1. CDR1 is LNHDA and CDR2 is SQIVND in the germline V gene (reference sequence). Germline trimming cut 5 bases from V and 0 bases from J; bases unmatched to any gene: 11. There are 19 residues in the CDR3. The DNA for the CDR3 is TGTGCCAGTAGTCCCTACGGGGGACAGGGTTACTCTGGGGCCAACGTCCTGACTTTC. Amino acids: CASSPYGGQGYSGANVLTF.

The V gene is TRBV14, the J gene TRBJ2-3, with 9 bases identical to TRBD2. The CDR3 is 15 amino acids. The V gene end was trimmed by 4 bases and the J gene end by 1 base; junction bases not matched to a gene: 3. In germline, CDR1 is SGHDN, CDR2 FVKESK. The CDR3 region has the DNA TGTGCCAGCAGCCCTAGCGGGACGGGCACAGATACGCAGTATTTT. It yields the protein CASSPSGTGTDTQYF. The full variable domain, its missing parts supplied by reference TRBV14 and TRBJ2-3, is EAGVTQFPSHSVIEKGQTVTLRCDPISGHDNLYWYRRVMGKEIKFLLHFVKESKQDESGMPNNRFLAERTGGTYSTLKVQPAELEDSGVYFCASSPSGTGTDTQYFGPGTRLTVL.

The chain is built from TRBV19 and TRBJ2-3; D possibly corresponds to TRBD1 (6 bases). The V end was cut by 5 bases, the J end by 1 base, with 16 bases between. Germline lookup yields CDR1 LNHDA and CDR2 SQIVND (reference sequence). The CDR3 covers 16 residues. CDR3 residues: CASSQTTGRGTDTQYF. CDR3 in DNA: TGTGCCAGTAGTCAAACCACAGGGCGCGGCACAGATACGCAGTATTTT.

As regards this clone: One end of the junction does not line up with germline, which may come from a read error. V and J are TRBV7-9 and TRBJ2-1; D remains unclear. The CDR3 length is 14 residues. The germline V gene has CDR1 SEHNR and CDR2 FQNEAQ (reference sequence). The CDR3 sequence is CTSSLGRSGNEQFF. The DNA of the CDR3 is TGTACCAGCAGCTTGGGTCGCTCAGGCAATGAGCAGTTCTTC.

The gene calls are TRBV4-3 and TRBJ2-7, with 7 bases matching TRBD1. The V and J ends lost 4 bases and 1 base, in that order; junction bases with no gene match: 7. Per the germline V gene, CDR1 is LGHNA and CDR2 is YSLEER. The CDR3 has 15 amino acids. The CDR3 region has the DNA TGCGCCAGCAGCCCCCTCGAGGGGGCATCCTACGAGCAGTACTTC. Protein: CASSPLEGASYEQYF.

The DNA of the CDR3 is TGCGCCAGCAGCCAAGAAGGGAGAGAGACCCAGTACTTC. As protein: CASSQEGRETQYF. The chain joins TRBV4-3 to TRBJ2-5; D possibly corresponds to TRBD2 (5 bases). In germline, CDR1 is LGHNA, CDR2 YSLEER. V lost 0 bases and J 4 bases, leaving 6 bases between the germline ends. The CDR3 is made up of 13 amino acids.

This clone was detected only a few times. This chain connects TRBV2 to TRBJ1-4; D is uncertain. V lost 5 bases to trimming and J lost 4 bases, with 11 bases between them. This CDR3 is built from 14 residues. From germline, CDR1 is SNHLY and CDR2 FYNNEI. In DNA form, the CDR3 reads TGTGCCAGCAGTACACTGAGGAGTAATGAAAAACTGTTTTTT. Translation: CASSTLRSNEKLFF.